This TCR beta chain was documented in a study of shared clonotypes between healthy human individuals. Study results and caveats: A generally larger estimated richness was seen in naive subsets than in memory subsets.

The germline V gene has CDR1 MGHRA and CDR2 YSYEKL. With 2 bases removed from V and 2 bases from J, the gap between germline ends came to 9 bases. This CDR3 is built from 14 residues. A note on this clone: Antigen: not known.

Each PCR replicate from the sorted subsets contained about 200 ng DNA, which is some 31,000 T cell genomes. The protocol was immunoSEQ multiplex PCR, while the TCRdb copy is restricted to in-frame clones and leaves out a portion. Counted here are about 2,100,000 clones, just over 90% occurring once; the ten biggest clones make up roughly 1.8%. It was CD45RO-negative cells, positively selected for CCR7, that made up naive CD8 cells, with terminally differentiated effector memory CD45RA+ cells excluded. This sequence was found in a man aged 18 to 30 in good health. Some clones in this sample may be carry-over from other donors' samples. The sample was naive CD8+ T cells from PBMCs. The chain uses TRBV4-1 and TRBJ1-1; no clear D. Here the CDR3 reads CASSQRAANTEAFF. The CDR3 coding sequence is TGCGCCAGCAGCCAAAGGGCAGCAAACACTGAAGCTTTCTTT.